One T cell receptor beta chain is described in this entry. These data are taken from a study of blood T cell repertoires in COVID-19. About the research overall: Sources were T cells, B-cell-depleted T cells, or PBMCs; the material itself was cDNA or gDNA.

Generated by immunoSEQ multiplex PCR, the TCRdb table keeps only in-frame clones and is missing some. The table lists about 120,000 clones, 85% to 90% of them singletons. Followed over time, Seattle patients had been enrolled while infection was active. CDR3 length: 17 residues. The germline V gene encodes CDR1 MNHNS and CDR2 SASEGT. Trimming left V 1 base short and J 0 bases short, with 13 bases between. This receptor was obtained from a woman aged 55-75 years with COVID-19, enrolled during active disease. Sequenced sample: peripheral blood. The chain uses TRBV6-1 and TRBJ1-3; TRBD1 is a possible D gene (6 bases). In DNA form, the CDR3 reads TGTGCCAGCAGTGAAGTGTTGACAGGTTACTCTGGAAACACCATATATTTT. It translates to CASSEVLTGYSGNTIYF.